A single sample gave rise to the 3 T cell receptor beta chains below, sequenced in a study of HIV-infected patients and healthy controls. Reverse transcription used about 500 ng RNA and constant-region primers for alpha and beta. Each of the alpha and beta chains got its own library through chain-specific third strand synthesis with indices. TCRdb analysed the 5' RACE reads with MiXCR anew, one entry per CDR3 protein. The sample has around 7,400 distinct CDR3 sequences, about a tenth seen once. No cell fractionation was done, so the repertoire covers all unsorted peripheral blood T cells. The source was blood, collected before antiretroviral therapy. These receptors were obtained from an adult with HIV infection.

The sample holds many counts of this clonotype. One end of the junction varies from germline; a read error may be responsible. The genes are TRBV5-4 and TRBJ2-4, with 7 bases identical to TRBD1. The CDR3 has 16 amino acids. Germline V gene data show CDR1 as SGHNT and CDR2 as YYREEE (reference sequence). CDR3 coding DNA: TGTGCCAGCAGCTTGACCCGGGACAGTACAAAAAAGATTCAGTACTTC. Translating gives CASSLTRDSTKKIQYF.

The table lists this clonotype with many counts. The chain links TRBV11-2 to TRBJ2-5, with a tentative D call TRBD2 (6 bases). This CDR3 has 17 amino acids. Trimming cost V 4 bases and J 1 base, with 19 bases left between them. CDR1 SGHAT and CDR2 FQNNGV come from the germline V gene. CDR3 protein: CASSSFTGLNPQETQYF. CDR3 bases: TGTGCCAGCAGCTCCTTCACGGGACTTAACCCCCAAGAGACCCAGTACTTC.

There are many counts of this clonotype. V is TRBV4-1 and J is TRBJ2-1, with 9 bases matching TRBD1. Per germline, CDR1 MGHRA and CDR2 YSYEKL. J lost 10 bases, V lost 4 bases, and 5 bases had no gene match. The CDR3 has 13 residues. CDR3 region: CASSLDRGYEQFF. CDR3 sequence (DNA): TGCGCCAGCAGCCTGGACAGGGGCTACGAGCAGTTCTTC.